This T cell receptor beta chain was observed in a study of CD8 T cells in Susac syndrome. Deletions cut 1 base from V and 4 bases from J, with 13 bases between. The CDR3 runs to 15 residues. In germline, CDR1 is MGHRA, CDR2 YSYEKL. Reverse transcription of roughly 0.5 to 1 ug RNA was carried out with random hexamers. Amplification of TCR beta CDR3 spanned 54 Vbeta and 13 Jbeta via immunoSEQ multiplex PCR. TCRdb re-derived calls from the immunoSEQ multiplex PCR reads in MiXCR, one entry per CDR3 protein. Altogether about 150,000 distinct CDR3 sequences are present, 92% being singletons, with the ten largest covering 0.08%.

The chain is built from TRBV4-1 and TRBJ1-2, with a weak D call TRBD1 (5 bases). Material: CD4+ T cells from PBMCs. The TCR sequence derives from a human donor in good health. CDR3 region: CASSQAQGNVYGYTF. CDR3 coding DNA: TGCGCCAGCAGCCAAGCGCAGGGAAATGTCTATGGCTACACCTTC.